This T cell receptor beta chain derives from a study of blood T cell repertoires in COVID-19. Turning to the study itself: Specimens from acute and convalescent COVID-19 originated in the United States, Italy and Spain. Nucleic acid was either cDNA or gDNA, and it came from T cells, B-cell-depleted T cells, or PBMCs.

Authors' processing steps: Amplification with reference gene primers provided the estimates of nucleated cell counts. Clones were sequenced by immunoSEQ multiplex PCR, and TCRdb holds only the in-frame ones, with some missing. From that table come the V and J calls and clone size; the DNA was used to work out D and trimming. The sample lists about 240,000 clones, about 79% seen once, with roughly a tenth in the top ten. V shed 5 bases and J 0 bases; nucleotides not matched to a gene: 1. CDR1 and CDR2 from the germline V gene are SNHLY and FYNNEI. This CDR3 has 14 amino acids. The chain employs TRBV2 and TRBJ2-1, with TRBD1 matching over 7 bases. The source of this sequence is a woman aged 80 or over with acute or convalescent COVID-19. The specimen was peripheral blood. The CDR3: CASSWDSSYNEQFF. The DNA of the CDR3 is TGTGCCAGCAGTTGGGACAGCTCCTACAATGAGCAGTTCTTC.